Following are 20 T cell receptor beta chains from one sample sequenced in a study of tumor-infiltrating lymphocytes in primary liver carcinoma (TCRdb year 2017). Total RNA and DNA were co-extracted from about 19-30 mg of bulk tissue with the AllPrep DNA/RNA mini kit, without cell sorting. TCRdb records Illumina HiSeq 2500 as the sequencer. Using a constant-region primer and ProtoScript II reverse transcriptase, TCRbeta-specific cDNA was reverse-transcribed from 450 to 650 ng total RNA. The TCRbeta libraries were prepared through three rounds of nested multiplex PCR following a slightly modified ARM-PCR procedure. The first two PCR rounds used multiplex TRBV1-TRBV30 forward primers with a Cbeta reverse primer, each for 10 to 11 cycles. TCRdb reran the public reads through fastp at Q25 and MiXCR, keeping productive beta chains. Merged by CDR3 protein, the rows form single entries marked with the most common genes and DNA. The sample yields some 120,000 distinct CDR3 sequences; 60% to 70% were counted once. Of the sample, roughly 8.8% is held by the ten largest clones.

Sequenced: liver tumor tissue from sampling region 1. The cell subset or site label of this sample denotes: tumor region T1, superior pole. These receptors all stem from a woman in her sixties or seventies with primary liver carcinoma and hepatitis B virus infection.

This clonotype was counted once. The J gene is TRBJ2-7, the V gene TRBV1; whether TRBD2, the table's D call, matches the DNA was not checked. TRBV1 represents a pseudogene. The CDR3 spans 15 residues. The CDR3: CTSGQIRLVPFEQYF. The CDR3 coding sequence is TGCACCAGCGGCCAAATACGACTAGTCCCTTTCGAGCAGTACTTC.

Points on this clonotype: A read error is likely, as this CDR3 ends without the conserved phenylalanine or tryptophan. The CDR3 sequence is CASSLDRATEAFL. CDR3 nucleotides: TGCGCCAGTAGCTTGGATAGGGCCACTGAAGCTTTCCTT. The chain couples TRBV5-1 to TRBJ1-1; no definite D call. Per the germline V gene, CDR1 is SGHRS and CDR2 is YFSETQ. This CDR3 comprises 13 residues.

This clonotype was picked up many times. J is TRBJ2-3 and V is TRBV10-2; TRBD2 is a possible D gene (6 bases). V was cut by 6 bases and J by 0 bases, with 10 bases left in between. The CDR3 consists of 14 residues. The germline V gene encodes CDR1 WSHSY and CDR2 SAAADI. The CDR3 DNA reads TGCGCCAGCAGGCCCGGGACTAGCACAGATACGCAGTATTTT. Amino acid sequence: CASRPGTSTDTQYF.

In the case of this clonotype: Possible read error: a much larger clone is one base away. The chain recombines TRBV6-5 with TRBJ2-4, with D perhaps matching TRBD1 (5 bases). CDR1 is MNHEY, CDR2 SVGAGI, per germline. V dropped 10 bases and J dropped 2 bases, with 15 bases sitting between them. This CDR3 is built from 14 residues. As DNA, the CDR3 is TGTGCCACCTCTAGAAGGGGATCCAAAAACATTCAGTACTTC. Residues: CATSRRGSKNIQYF.

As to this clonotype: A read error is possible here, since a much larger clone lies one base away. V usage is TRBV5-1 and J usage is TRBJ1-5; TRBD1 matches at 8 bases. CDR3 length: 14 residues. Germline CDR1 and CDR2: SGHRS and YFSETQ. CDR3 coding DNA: TGCGCCAGCAGCACCGGACAGGGCAATCAGCCCCTGCATTTT. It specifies CASSTGQGNQPLHF.

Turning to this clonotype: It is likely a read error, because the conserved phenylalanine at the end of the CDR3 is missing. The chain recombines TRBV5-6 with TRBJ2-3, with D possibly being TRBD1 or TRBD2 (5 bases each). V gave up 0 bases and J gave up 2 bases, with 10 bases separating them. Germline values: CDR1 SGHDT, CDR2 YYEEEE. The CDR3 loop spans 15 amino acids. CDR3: CASSLGGDYTDTQYS. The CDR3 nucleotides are TGTGCCAGCAGCTTGGGGGGCGACTACACAGATACGCAGTATTCT.

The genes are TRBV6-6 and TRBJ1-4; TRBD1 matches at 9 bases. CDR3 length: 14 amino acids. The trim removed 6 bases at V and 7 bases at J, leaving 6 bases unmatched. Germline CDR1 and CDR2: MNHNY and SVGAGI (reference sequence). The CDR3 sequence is CASRNRGQGEKLFF. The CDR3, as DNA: TGTGCCAGCAGGAACAGGGGGCAAGGTGAAAAACTGTTTTTT.

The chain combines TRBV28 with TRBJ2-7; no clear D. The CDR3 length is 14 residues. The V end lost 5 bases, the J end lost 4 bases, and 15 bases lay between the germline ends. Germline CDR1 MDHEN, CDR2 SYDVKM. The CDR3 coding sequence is TGTGCCAGCAGTCCCCCTGGCAGGAGATACGAGCAGTACTTC. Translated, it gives CASSPPGRRYEQYF. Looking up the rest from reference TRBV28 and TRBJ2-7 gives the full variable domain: DVKVTQSSRYLVKRTGEKVFLECVQDMDHENMFWYRQDPGLGLRLIYFSYDVKMKEKGDIPEGYSVSREKKERFSLILESASTNQTSMYLCASSPPGRRYEQYFGPGTRLTVT.

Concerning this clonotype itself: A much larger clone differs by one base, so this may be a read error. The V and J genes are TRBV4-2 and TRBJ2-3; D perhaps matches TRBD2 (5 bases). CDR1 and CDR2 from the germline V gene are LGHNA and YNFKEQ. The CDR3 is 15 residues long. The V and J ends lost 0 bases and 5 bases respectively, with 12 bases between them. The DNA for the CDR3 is TGTGCCAGCAGCCAAGACCTGACTAACGGAGATACGCAGTATTTT. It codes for CASSQDLTNGDTQYF.

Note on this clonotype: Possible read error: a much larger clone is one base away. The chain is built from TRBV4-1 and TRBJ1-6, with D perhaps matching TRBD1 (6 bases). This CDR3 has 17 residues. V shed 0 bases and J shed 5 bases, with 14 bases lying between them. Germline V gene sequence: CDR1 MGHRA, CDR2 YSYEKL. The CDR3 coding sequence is TGCGCCAGCAGCCAAGATTGGGGGGGCGCGGATAATTCACCCCTCCACTTT. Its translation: CASSQDWGGADNSPLHF.

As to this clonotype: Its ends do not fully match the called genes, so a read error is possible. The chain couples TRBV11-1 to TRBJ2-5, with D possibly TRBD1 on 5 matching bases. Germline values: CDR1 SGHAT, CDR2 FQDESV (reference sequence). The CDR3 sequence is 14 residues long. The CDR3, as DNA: TGTGTCAGCAGCTTATTCAGGGATCAAGAGACCCGGTACTTC. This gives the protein CVSSLFRDQETRYF.

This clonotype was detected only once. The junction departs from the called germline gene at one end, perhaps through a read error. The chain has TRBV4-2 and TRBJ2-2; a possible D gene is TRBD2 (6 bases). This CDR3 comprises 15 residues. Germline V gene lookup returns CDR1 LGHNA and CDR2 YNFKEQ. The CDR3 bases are TGTGCCAGCAGCCAAGGGGGAGCGAACACCGGGGGGCTGTTTTTT. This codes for CASSQGGANTGGLFF.

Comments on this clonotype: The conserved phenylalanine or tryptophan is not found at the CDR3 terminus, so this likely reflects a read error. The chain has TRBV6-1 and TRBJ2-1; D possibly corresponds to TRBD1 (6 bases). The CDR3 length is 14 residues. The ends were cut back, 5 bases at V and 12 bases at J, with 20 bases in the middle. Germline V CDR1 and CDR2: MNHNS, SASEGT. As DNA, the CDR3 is TGTGCCAGCAGTTTGGACAGAGTCTTGGCCGGGCAGTTCTCC. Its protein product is CASSLDRVLAGQFS.

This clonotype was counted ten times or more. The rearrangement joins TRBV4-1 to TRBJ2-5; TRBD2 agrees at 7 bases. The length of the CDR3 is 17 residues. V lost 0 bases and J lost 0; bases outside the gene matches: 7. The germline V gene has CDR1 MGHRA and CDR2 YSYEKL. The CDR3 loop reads CASSQEGTGGHQETQYF. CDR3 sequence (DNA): TGCGCCAGCAGCCAAGAAGGCACGGGAGGCCACCAAGAGACCCAGTACTTC.

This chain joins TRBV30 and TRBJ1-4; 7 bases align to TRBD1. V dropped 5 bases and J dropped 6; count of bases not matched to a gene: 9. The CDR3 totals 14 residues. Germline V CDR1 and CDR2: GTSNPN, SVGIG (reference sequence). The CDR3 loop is CAWSPGTADEKLFF. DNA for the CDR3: TGTGCCTGGTCCCCCGGGACAGCCGATGAAAAACTGTTTTTT. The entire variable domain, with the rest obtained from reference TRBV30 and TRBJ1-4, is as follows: SQTIHQWPATLVQPVGSPLSLECTVEGTSNPNLYWYRQAAGRGLQLLFYSVGIGQISSEVPQNLSASRPQDRQFILSSKKLLLSDSGFYLCAWSPGTADEKLFFGSGTQLSVL.

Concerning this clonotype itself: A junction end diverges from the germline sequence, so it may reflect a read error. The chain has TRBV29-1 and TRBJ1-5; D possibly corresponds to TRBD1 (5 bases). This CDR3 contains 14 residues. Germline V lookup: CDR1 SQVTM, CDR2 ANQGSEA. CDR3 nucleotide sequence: TGCAGCGTCCTTAACAGGCCCAGCAATCGGCCCCAGCATTTT. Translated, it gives CSVLNRPSNRPQHF.

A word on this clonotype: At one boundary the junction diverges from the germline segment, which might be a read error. DNA for the CDR3: TGTCCCAGCAGCTTGGGGCTTAACTCATCCCTCCACTTT. It specifies CPSSLGLNSSLHF. V is TRBV11-2 and J is TRBJ1-6, with D tentatively TRBD1 (5 bases). Per germline, CDR1 SGHAT and CDR2 FQNNGV. This CDR3 comprises 13 residues.

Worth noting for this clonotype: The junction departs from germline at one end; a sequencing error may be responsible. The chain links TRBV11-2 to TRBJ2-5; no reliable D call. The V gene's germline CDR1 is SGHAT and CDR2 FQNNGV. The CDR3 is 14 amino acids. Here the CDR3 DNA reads TGTGCCAGCATCTTAACCGCAGAACAAGAGACCCAGCACTTC. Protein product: CASILTAEQETQHF.

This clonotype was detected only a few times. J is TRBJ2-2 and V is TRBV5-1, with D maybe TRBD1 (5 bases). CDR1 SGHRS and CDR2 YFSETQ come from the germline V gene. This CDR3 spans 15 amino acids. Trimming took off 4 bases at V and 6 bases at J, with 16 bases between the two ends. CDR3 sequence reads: CASSPSLRGAGELFF. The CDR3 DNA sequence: TGCGCCAGCAGCCCGAGCTTAAGGGGCGCCGGGGAGCTGTTTTTT.

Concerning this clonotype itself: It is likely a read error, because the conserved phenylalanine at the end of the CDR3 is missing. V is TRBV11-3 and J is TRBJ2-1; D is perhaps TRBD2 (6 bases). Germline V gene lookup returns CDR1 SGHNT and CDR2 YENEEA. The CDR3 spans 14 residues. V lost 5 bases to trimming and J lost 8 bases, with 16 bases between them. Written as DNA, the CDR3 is TGTGCCAGCAGCCATGGACTATCGGGGGATGAGCAGTTCTTG. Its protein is CASSHGLSGDEQFL.